The sequence of this T cell receptor beta chain was determined in a study of PD-1 blockade in classical Hodgkin lymphoma. The V gene's germline CDR1 is SGDLS and CDR2 YYNGEE. The CDR3 is 15 amino acids. J lost 3 bases, V lost 1 base, and 3 bases had no gene match. The sample's time point: cycle 4 day 1 (C4D1), after more than five weeks of nivolumab. Every single patient, without exception, relapsed after autologous stem cell transplantation, and brentuximab vedotin exposure varied. Purification of CD4+ T cells from thawed PBMCs was performed via magnetic negative selection. Best responses were complete response, partial response or progressive disease. TCRdb keeps only in-frame clones here, not all; method: immunoSEQ multiplex PCR. The table lists about 30,000 clones, 70% to 90% of them singletons, with approximately 0.43% in the top ten.

The genes are TRBV9 and TRBJ2-1; 8 bases match TRBD2. The input for sequencing was CD4+ T cells from blood, taken before the fourth cycle of nivolumab. The receptor comes from a human donor with classical Hodgkin lymphoma. CDR3 bases: TGTGCCAGCAGCGTAAACGGGAGGGGCTACAATGAGCAGTTCTTC. Translated, it gives CASSVNGRGYNEQFF.